Following are 20 T cell receptor beta chains from one sample sequenced in a study of shared clonotypes between healthy human individuals. Libraries were prepared by immunoSEQ multiplex PCR; TCRdb keeps only in-frame clonotypes and omits some of them. This table has about 2,200,000 clones, 85% to 95% appearing once. In the naive CD8 group, cells lacked CD45RO and were positively selected for CCR7, so terminally differentiated effector memory CD45RA+ cells were left out. Specimen: naive CD8+ T cells from PBMCs. These receptors came from a man aged 18 to 30 in good health. Some clones in this sample may be carry-over from other donors' samples.

This clone was detected only once. V is TRBV28 and J is TRBJ2-7; D is unresolved. The CDR3 totals 14 residues. V lost 6 bases to trimming and J lost 2 bases, with 14 bases between them. CDR1 and CDR2 (germline): MDHEN, SYDVKM. CDR3 sequence reads: CASSPPGMTYEQYF. In DNA, the CDR3 is TGTGCCAGCAGCCCCCCAGGTATGACCTACGAGCAGTACTTC.

The chain employs TRBV30 and TRBJ2-3, with D perhaps matching TRBD1 (6 bases). Per germline, CDR1 GTSNPN and CDR2 SVGIG (reference sequence). The CDR3 is made up of 16 amino acids. Trimming pared 0 bases from V and 0 bases from J, leaving 13 bases between. The CDR3 spells CAWSVRRTVSTDTQYF. CDR3 DNA sequence: TGTGCCTGGAGTGTACGGAGGACAGTAAGCACAGATACGCAGTATTTT.

This clone was seen just once. The gene calls are TRBV28 and TRBJ1-4; TRBD1 might be the D (6 bases). This CDR3 spans 19 amino acids. With 1 base removed from V and 6 bases from J, the gap between germline ends came to 24 bases. The germline V gene has CDR1 MDHEN and CDR2 SYDVKM. The CDR3 reads CASSLSPIGKGGMDEKLFF. In DNA form, the CDR3 reads TGTGCCAGCAGTTTATCCCCCATTGGTAAAGGGGGAATGGATGAAAAACTGTTTTTT.

The chain couples TRBV27 to TRBJ2-3; 8 bases line up with TRBD2. Germline V CDR1 and CDR2: MNHEY, SMNVEV (reference sequence). Unmatched junction bases numbered 12, after V lost 6 bases and J lost 7 bases. CDR3 size: 15 residues. This CDR3 is CASRQVAGQANTQYF. The CDR3 DNA sequence: TGTGCCAGCAGACAAGTAGCGGGACAAGCAAATACGCAGTATTTT.

The gene calls are TRBV7-8 and TRBJ2-7, with D uncertain. The CDR3 totals 12 residues. Trimming removed 5 bases at V and 7 bases at J, with 12 bases between. Germline V gene sequence: CDR1 SGHVS, CDR2 FQNEAQ. CDR3 sequence: CASSLDSWEQYF. The DNA of the CDR3 is TGTGCCAGCAGCCTAGACTCCTGGGAGCAGTACTTC.

For the CDR3, the DNA is TGTGCCAGCAGTTTCCGGCTAAGGGCCTACGATGGCTACACCTTC. Amino acid sequence: CASSFRLRAYDGYTF. The genes are TRBV27 and TRBJ1-2; D ambiguous. Germline CDR1 and CDR2: MNHEY and SMNVEV (reference sequence). There are 15 residues in the CDR3. Deletions cut 3 bases from V and 6 bases from J, with 17 bases between.

This chain joins TRBV2 and TRBJ2-1; D assignment may be TRBD1 or TRBD2 (5 bases each). Germline CDR1 and CDR2: SNHLY and FYNNEI. Between the trimmed V and J ends, which lost 0 bases and 7 bases, there was a span of 10 bases. The CDR3 extends over 14 amino acids. The CDR3 coding sequence is TGTGCCAGCAGTGAAGCGCCTGAGGGGAATGAGCAGTTCTTC. Translation: CASSEAPEGNEQFF.

This chain links TRBV4-2 with TRBJ2-3; TRBD2 matches at 7 bases. J lost 3 bases, V lost 5 bases, and 11 bases had no gene match. The germline V gene has CDR1 LGHNA and CDR2 YNFKEQ. The CDR3 has 16 residues. DNA for the CDR3: TGTGCCAGCAGCATTCGAGGGGAGGGCCGGACAGATACGCAGTATTTT. Translation gives CASSIRGEGRTDTQYF.

The CDR3 reads CASRTDGPYEQYF. CDR3 DNA sequence: TGCGCCAGCAGGACGGACGGTCCCTACGAGCAGTACTTC. This chain uses TRBV23-1 with TRBJ2-7; D is undetermined. TRBV23-1 is designated an ORF whose function remains uncertain. There are 13 residues in the CDR3. Trimming stripped 6 bases from V and 2 bases from J, with 11 bases between.

This clone showed up just once. The chain has TRBV4-1 and TRBJ1-4, with 7 bases identical to TRBD1. Trimming took 1 base from V and 4 from J; bases not matched to a gene: 6. Germline assignment: CDR1 MGHRA and CDR2 YSYEKL. This CDR3 has 16 residues. The CDR3 nucleotides read TGCGCCAGCAGCCAAGTCAGACAGGGCAATAATGAAAAACTGTTTTTT. This translates into CASSQVRQGNNEKLFF.

Points on this clone: The sample holds other DNA sequences that translate to the same CDR3. The rearrangement uses TRBV27 and TRBJ1-5; possibly TRBD1 for D (5 bases). Germline CDR1 is MNHEY and CDR2 is SMNVEV (reference sequence). CDR3 length: 14 amino acids. V was cut by 1 base and J by 2 bases, with 6 bases left in between. The DNA of the CDR3 is TGTGCCAGCAGTTTATTCAGGGGCAATCAGCCCCAGCATTTT. This encodes CASSLFRGNQPQHF.

About this clone: Other DNA sequences in the same sample also yield this CDR3. The chain employs TRBV27 and TRBJ2-7, with D perhaps TRBD1 (6 bases). The germline gives CDR1 MNHEY, CDR2 SMNVEV (reference sequence). Deletions cut 4 bases from V and 4 bases from J, with 11 bases between. This CDR3 contains 13 residues. CDR3 sequence: CASSSGQPYEQYF. The CDR3 DNA is TGTGCCAGCAGTTCGGGACAACCTTACGAGCAGTACTTC.

This clone was observed once. This chain connects TRBV6-1 to TRBJ2-7; no definite D call. In germline, CDR1 is MNHNS, CDR2 SASEGT. The CDR3 spans 14 residues. V was trimmed by 8 bases and J by 5 bases, leaving 19 bases between them. The CDR3 nucleotides are TGTGCCAGCGCCGTAGGACGGTTCTGGGACGAGCAGTACTTC. Protein product: CASAVGRFWDEQYF.

The V and J genes are TRBV6-5 and TRBJ2-3, with D unresolved. Trimming took 5 bases from V and 6 from J, leaving 18 bases between them. The CDR3 has 15 amino acids. CDR1 MNHEY and CDR2 SVGAGI come from the germline V gene. The CDR3 region has the DNA TGTGCCAGCAGTGGGTTGAACTTGTTTCCGGATACGCAGTATTTT. Its translation is CASSGLNLFPDTQYF.

A single count supports this clone. This rearrangement joins TRBV7-6 to TRBJ2-2; D remains unclear. The length of the CDR3 is 15 residues. Germline-derived CDR1 and CDR2 are SGHVS and FNYEAQ. Trimming stripped 1 base from V and 5 bases from J, with 11 bases between. The CDR3 DNA reads TGTGCCAGCAGCTTAGAACTTACTCGGACCGGGGAGCTGTTTTTT. It yields the protein CASSLELTRTGELFF.

The CDR3 DNA is TGTGCCAGCAGTTTAACGACAGGGACCGGAAACACCATATATTTT. Its protein product is CASSLTTGTGNTIYF. The chain is built from TRBV28 and TRBJ1-3, with 7 bases aligning to TRBD1. J was trimmed by 4 bases and V by 2 bases; bases with no gene match: 5. CDR3 length: 15 amino acids. CDR1 and CDR2 from the germline V gene are MDHEN and SYDVKM. Full variable domain (rest looked up from reference TRBV28 and TRBJ1-3): DVKVTQSSRYLVKRTGEKVFLECVQDMDHENMFWYRQDPGLGLRLIYFSYDVKMKEKGDIPEGYSVSREKKERFSLILESASTNQTSMYLCASSLTTGTGNTIYFGEGSWLTVV.

The table lists this clone with a count of one. V usage is TRBV12-5 and J usage is TRBJ2-1; TRBD1 aligns across 7 bases. Germline CDR1 is LGHNT and CDR2 is FRNRAP. Unmatched junction bases numbered 6, after V lost 5 bases and J lost 8 bases. This CDR3 contains 13 residues. This CDR3 is CASGVGTVHEQFF. The CDR3 bases are TGTGCTAGTGGTGTTGGGACAGTCCATGAGCAGTTCTTC.

The gene calls are TRBV11-2 and TRBJ2-1, with D perhaps matching TRBD2 (6 bases). The CDR3 runs to 15 residues. Trimming removed 0 bases from V and 7 bases from J, with 13 bases in between. Germline V gives CDR1 SGHAT, CDR2 FQNNGV. DNA of the CDR3: TGTGCCAGCAGCTTAGAGACTAGGCGAGAGAATGAGCAGTTCTTC. Residues: CASSLETRRENEQFF.

The rearrangement uses TRBV7-9 and TRBJ2-1; TRBD1 matches 10 bases. The CDR3 runs 17 residues. Germline assignment: CDR1 SEHNR and CDR2 FQNEAQ (reference sequence). The trim removed 5 bases at V and 5 bases at J, leaving 12 bases unmatched. The CDR3 DNA follows: TGTGCCAGCAGCCTACGTCCCGGGACAGGGGACCACAATGAGCAGTTCTTC. Translated, it gives CASSLRPGTGDHNEQFF.

This chain uses TRBV27 with TRBJ2-7; D remains unclear. CDR1 and CDR2 from the germline V gene are MNHEY and SMNVEV (reference sequence). The V end lost 2 bases, the J end lost 2 bases, and 16 bases lay between the germline ends. The CDR3 consists of 16 residues. The CDR3 is CASSLNFGSRTYEQYF. The CDR3 DNA reads as TGTGCCAGCAGTTTAAACTTCGGCAGTAGAACCTACGAGCAGTACTTC.